This passage covers 10 T cell receptor beta chains from one sample sequenced in a study of T cell repertoires in cytomegalovirus infection. Antigens of these TCRs are unknown. TCRdb ran MiXCR on the reads and lists one entry per CDR3 protein. Of about a million distinct CDR3 sequences in the sample, around 32% were seen once. Material: cultured CD8+ T cells from PBMCs, obtained from culture after CMV antigen stimulation. All receptors come from a human donor in good health (CMV status not recorded). Some clones in this sample may be carry-over from other donors' samples.

The gene calls are TRBV4-1 and TRBJ2-3; D perhaps matches TRBD2 (6 bases). CDR1 is MGHRA, CDR2 YSYEKL, per germline. Trimming took 2 bases from V and 2 from J, leaving 14 bases between them. The CDR3 spans 16 residues. The CDR3 region has the DNA TGCGCCAGCAGCCAACGGGGGAGCTCATACACAGATACGCAGTATTTT. Amino acids: CASSQRGSSYTDTQYF.

This clonotype came up a few times. The genes are TRBV5-1 and TRBJ1-2; D unclear. The V and J ends lost 2 bases and 5 bases respectively, with 22 bases between them. Per the germline V gene, CDR1 is SGHRS and CDR2 is YFSETQ. The length of the CDR3 is 17 residues. CDR3 in DNA: TGCGCCAGCAGCTTCGATACGGGAGCGACGGCCATTTATGGCTACACCTTC. This codes for CASSFDTGATAIYGYTF. Variable domain in full (rest from reference TRBV5-1 and TRBJ1-2): KAGVTQTPRYLIKTRGQQVTLSCSPISGHRSVSWYQQTPGQGLQFLFEYFSETQRNKGNFPGRFSGRQFSNSRSEMNVSTLELGDSALYLCASSFDTGATAIYGYTFGSGTRLTVV.

This clonotype came up many times. The chain employs TRBV29-1 and TRBJ1-2; 7 positions match TRBD1. The CDR3 is 13 amino acids. Germline CDR1 is SQVTM and CDR2 is ANQGSEA. Trimming removed 0 bases from V and 4 bases from J; junction bases left unmatched: 2. DNA of the CDR3: TGCAGCGTTGAAGACGGGACAGTCTATGGCTACACCTTC. Encoded protein: CSVEDGTVYGYTF.

The chain uses TRBV5-1 and TRBJ2-6; the D is unclear. CDR1 and CDR2 from the germline V gene are SGHRS and YFSETQ. V lost 7 bases and J 0 bases, leaving 14 bases between the germline ends. This CDR3 spans 16 amino acids. CDR3 nucleotides: TGCGCCAGCGACGAGGCGGACCTCTCTGGGGCCAACGTCCTGACTTTC. Its protein is CASDEADLSGANVLTF.

The table lists this clonotype with a count of one. The V gene is TRBV27, the J gene TRBJ1-2; D ambiguous. Germline V gives CDR1 MNHEY, CDR2 SMNVEV (reference sequence). Trimming left V 3 bases short and J 1 base short, with 12 bases between. This CDR3 has 15 residues. CDR3 nucleotides: TGTGCCAGCAGTTTCGACGGAAAACTTAACTATGGCTACACCTTC. Translating it yields CASSFDGKLNYGYTF.

The chain combines TRBV6-6 with TRBJ2-2; D is perhaps TRBD2 (5 bases). CDR3 length: 17 amino acids. Trimming shortened V by 0 bases and J by 3 bases, and 14 bases separated the two germline ends. The germline gives CDR1 MNHNY, CDR2 SVGAGI (reference sequence). The chain's CDR3 is CASSYSLGSWYTGELFF. CDR3 coding DNA: TGTGCCAGCAGTTACTCACTAGGATCGTGGTACACCGGGGAGCTGTTTTTT.

The V and J genes are TRBV10-2 and TRBJ1-5, with TRBD1 identical over 8 bases. The CDR3 has 15 residues. Losses at the gene ends were 2 bases for V and 7 bases for J; bases not matched to a gene: 7. CDR1 WSHSY and CDR2 SAAADI come from the germline V gene. Here the CDR3 reads CASSEQDRVGQPQHF. The DNA of the CDR3 is TGCGCCAGCAGTGAGCAGGACAGGGTTGGGCAGCCCCAGCATTTT.

This clonotype occurred a few times. The chain combines TRBV20-1 with TRBJ2-7; D is uncertain. Germline V gene lookup returns CDR1 DFQATT and CDR2 SNEGSKA (reference sequence). The V and J ends lost 1 base and 0 bases respectively, with 10 bases between them. The CDR3 consists of 14 residues. CDR3 amino acids: CSARGQESSYEQYV. CDR3 in DNA: TGCAGTGCTAGAGGGCAGGAAAGCTCCTACGAGCAGTACGTC.

The chain recombines TRBV29-1 with TRBJ1-1, with a possible D match to TRBD1 (5 bases). CDR3 length equals 15 residues. V lost 0 bases, J lost 5 bases, and 16 bases lay in between. CDR1 is SQVTM and CDR2 is ANQGSEA in the germline V gene. Here the CDR3 reads CSVEDRGSLGTEAFF. Written as DNA, the CDR3 is TGCAGCGTTGAAGATCGGGGCAGCTTAGGGACTGAAGCTTTCTTT.

The CDR3 sequence is CASSPESPETQYF. In nucleotides, the CDR3 is TGTGCCAGCAGCCCGGAATCCCCAGAGACCCAGTACTTC. The chain joins TRBV7-4 to TRBJ2-5, with D unresolved. This CDR3 is built from 13 residues. Trimming stripped 5 bases from V and 4 bases from J, with 11 bases between. Germline CDR1 is SGHVT and CDR2 is SQSDAQ.